The 29 T cell receptor beta chains in this list originate from one sample, sequenced in a study of OX40 agonist ivuxolimab in advanced cancers. Generated by immunoSEQ multiplex PCR, the TCRdb table keeps only in-frame clones and is missing some. This table holds some 43,000 clones, approximately 83% found once. The sample was CD4+ or CD8+ T cells sorted from blood, taken in a trial of the OX40 agonist ivuxolimab. The receptor set was obtained from an adult with an advanced solid tumor such as melanoma, head and neck, liver or kidney cancer.

As DNA, the CDR3 is TGTGCCAGTAGTCCCTGGGGAGGGGCTGGCTACACCTTC. Translating it yields CASSPWGGAGYTF. The chain recombines TRBV19 with TRBJ1-2; D possibly corresponds to TRBD1 (5 bases). Germline V CDR1 and CDR2: LNHDA, SQIVND (reference sequence). Trimming pared 5 bases from V and 7 bases from J, leaving 14 bases between. The CDR3 length is 13 residues.

This clone was detected only once. This sequence joins TRBV6-5 and TRBJ2-1; D possibly corresponds to TRBD1 (5 bases). Trimming pared 0 bases from V and 2 bases from J, leaving 11 bases between. Germline lookup yields CDR1 MNHEY and CDR2 SVGAGI. CDR3 length equals 16 residues. The CDR3 protein is CASSYSVGVAYNEQFF. The CDR3 nucleotides read TGTGCCAGCAGTTACTCGGTAGGGGTCGCCTACAATGAGCAGTTCTTC.

This clone has just one count. The chain combines TRBV27 with TRBJ2-5; a possible D gene is TRBD2 (6 bases). Germline lookup yields CDR1 MNHEY and CDR2 SMNVEV (reference sequence). The V end lost 0 bases, the J end lost 5 bases, and 10 bases lay between the germline ends. The CDR3 runs 14 residues. DNA of the CDR3: TGTGCCAGCAGTTTATCGCCGGCGGGGGAGACCCAGTACTTC. It is translated as CASSLSPAGETQYF.

This chain uses TRBV27 with TRBJ2-7; D gene uncertain. V was pared by 4 bases and J by 5 bases, with 12 bases between. In germline, CDR1 is MNHEY, CDR2 SMNVEV (reference sequence). This CDR3 spans 13 amino acids. CDR3 sequence (DNA): TGTGCCAGCAGTTCGATCCGGTTCAACGAGCAGTACTTC. Translating it yields CASSSIRFNEQYF.

The J gene is TRBJ2-7, the V gene TRBV9, with D tentatively TRBD2 (6 bases). Per the germline V gene, CDR1 is SGDLS and CDR2 is YYNGEE. Trimming left V 3 bases short and J 0 bases short, with 7 bases between. This CDR3 contains 13 residues. CDR3 nucleotides: TGTGCCAGCAGCGGGGGAGGCTCCTACGAGCAGTACTTC. Translation: CASSGGGSYEQYF.

The CDR3 nucleotides are TGTGCCAGCAGCGCGCGGGGTTTAACCTACGAGCAGTACGTC. Translation: CASSARGLTYEQYV. This chain links TRBV5-4 with TRBJ2-7; D perhaps matches TRBD2 (6 bases). The V end lost 4 bases, the J end lost 2 bases, and 13 bases lay between the germline ends. This CDR3 is built from 14 residues. Per the germline V gene, CDR1 is SGHNT and CDR2 is YYREEE (reference sequence).

V gene TRBV10-1 combines with J gene TRBJ2-6; TRBD2 matches at 8 bases. CDR3 size: 15 residues. Germline CDR1 WNHNN, CDR2 SYGVQD (reference sequence). With 7 bases clipped from V and 0 bases from J, the junction kept 2 bases outside the gene matches. Here the CDR3 DNA reads TGCGCCAGCACCGGGACTAGCTCTGGGGCCAACGTCCTGACTTTC. It is translated as CASTGTSSGANVLTF.

This clone showed up just once. The J gene is TRBJ1-2, the V gene TRBV9, with a weak D call TRBD1 (5 bases). The V gene lost 0 bases and the J gene lost 2 bases, with 11 bases spanning the gap. The germline CDR1 and CDR2 sequences are SGDLS and YYNGEE. CDR3 length: 15 residues. DNA of the CDR3: TGTGCCAGCAGCGTAGTGGGGACGCCCAACTATGGCTACACCTTC. Translating gives CASSVVGTPNYGYTF.

V usage is TRBV19 and J usage is TRBJ2-2; perhaps TRBD2 as D (5 bases). CDR1 is LNHDA, CDR2 SQIVND, per germline (reference sequence). CDR3 size: 16 residues. Trimming shortened V by 4 bases and J by 4 bases, and 16 bases separated the two germline ends. CDR3 sequence (DNA): TGTGCCAGTAGTAAAGCGGCCTACGTCGGCACCGGGGAGCTGTTTTTT. As protein: CASSKAAYVGTGELFF.

The chain employs TRBV5-6 and TRBJ2-7; 9 bases line up with TRBD2. Germline V gene data show CDR1 as SGHDT and CDR2 as YYEEEE. V trimming: 1 base; J trimming: 6 bases; junction bases outside the gene matches: 8. The CDR3 is made up of 15 amino acids. CDR3 sequence reads: CASSLMMRGGGEQYV. The CDR3 DNA is TGTGCCAGCAGCTTGATGATGCGGGGGGGCGGCGAGCAGTACGTC.

The sample holds one count of this clone. The CDR3, as DNA: TGTGCCAGCAGTGAAGCGGTAATGGAGGGAACCTATGGCTACACCTTC. Protein: CASSEAVMEGTYGYTF. The rearrangement joins TRBV6-1 to TRBJ1-2, with unresolved D. The V gene lost 0 bases and the J gene lost 4 bases, with 15 bases spanning the gap. From germline, CDR1 is MNHNS and CDR2 SASEGT. CDR3 length: 16 residues.

The chain recombines TRBV27 with TRBJ2-3; 12 positions match TRBD2. The germline V gene encodes CDR1 MNHEY and CDR2 SMNVEV (reference sequence). The V and J ends lost 5 bases and 2 bases, in that order; junction bases with no gene match: 2. The CDR3 contains 15 residues. CDR3 nucleotides: TGTGCCAGCAGTCGACTAGCGGGAGCCACAGATACGCAGTATTTT. Its translation is CASSRLAGATDTQYF.

The rearrangement links TRBV4-2 to TRBJ1-1; 8 bases are a match to TRBD1. V was clipped by 7 bases and J by 4 bases; unmatched bases: 2. Germline V gene data show CDR1 as LGHNA and CDR2 as YNFKEQ. CDR3 length: 12 residues. The CDR3 loop is CASNRGSTEAFF. In nucleotides, the CDR3 is TGTGCCAGCAACAGGGGGTCCACTGAAGCTTTCTTT.

V and J are TRBV11-2 and TRBJ2-1; 9 nucleotides align to TRBD2. The V gene end was trimmed by 8 bases and the J gene end by 6 bases; junction bases not matched to a gene: 11. Germline V gene sequence: CDR1 SGHAT, CDR2 FQNNGV. This CDR3 contains 15 residues. The CDR3 loop reads CASPGAAGGPNEQFF. The CDR3 DNA reads TGTGCCAGCCCCGGGGCTGCGGGGGGGCCCAATGAGCAGTTCTTC.

The chain employs TRBV19 and TRBJ1-2; no clear D gene. The CDR3 spans 14 residues. Germline V gene data show CDR1 as LNHDA and CDR2 as SQIVND (reference sequence). Trimming left V 5 bases short and J 4 bases short, with 14 bases between. The CDR3 spells CASSSTQNPYGYTF. The CDR3 DNA follows: TGTGCCAGTAGTTCGACACAAAACCCCTATGGCTACACCTTC.

CDR3 amino acids: CASSLDGLAISYEQYF. The CDR3 DNA reads TGTGCCAGCAGCTTAGATGGGCTAGCGATATCCTACGAGCAGTACTTC. This chain joins TRBV7-9 and TRBJ2-7; TRBD2 might be the D (6 bases). The CDR3 runs 16 residues. V was clipped by 1 base and J by 1 base, with 14 bases between them. The germline CDR1 and CDR2 sequences are SEHNR and FQNEAQ (reference sequence).

This chain connects TRBV5-6 to TRBJ1-5; no definite D call. The ends were cut back, 4 bases at V and 9 bases at J, with 11 bases in the middle. Germline V lookup: CDR1 SGHDT, CDR2 YYEEEE. The CDR3 contains 12 residues. The CDR3 protein is CASSLLEGPQHF. The CDR3 DNA reads as TGTGCCAGCAGCCTACTTGAGGGGCCCCAGCATTTT.

The V call is TRBV6-1, the J call TRBJ2-7, with unresolved D. The V end was cut by 1 base, the J end by 4 bases, with 11 bases between. The CDR3 contains 14 residues. The germline CDR1 and CDR2 sequences are MNHNS and SASEGT. The CDR3 DNA sequence: TGTGCCAGCAGTGAAGAGGGCTTCGGGTACGAGCAGTACGTC. Translating gives CASSEEGFGYEQYV.

This rearrangement joins TRBV28 to TRBJ2-2, with D uncertain. V lost 3 bases and J lost 5, with 7 bases in between. The CDR3 loop spans 13 amino acids. Germline V gene sequence: CDR1 MDHEN, CDR2 SYDVKM. CDR3 amino acids: CASSFRVTGELFF. The CDR3 nucleotides are TGTGCCAGCAGTTTTAGGGTTACCGGGGAGCTGTTTTTT. Complete variable domain (other parts from reference TRBV28 and TRBJ2-2): DVKVTQSSRYLVKRTGEKVFLECVQDMDHENMFWYRQDPGLGLRLIYFSYDVKMKEKGDIPEGYSVSREKKERFSLILESASTNQTSMYLCASSFRVTGELFFGEGSRLTVL.

This chain connects TRBV7-9 to TRBJ1-2; D not resolved. V was clipped by 1 base and J by 4 bases, with 10 bases between them. Germline assignment: CDR1 SEHNR and CDR2 FQNEAQ (reference sequence). The CDR3 is 14 residues long. CDR3 sequence (DNA): TGTGCCAGCAGCTTAGAACTACTGCTCTATGGCTACACCTTC. Protein: CASSLELLLYGYTF.

This chain connects TRBV5-8 to TRBJ1-5; 8 bases agree with TRBD1. Germline CDR1 is SGHTS and CDR2 is YDEGEE. The ends lost 0 bases at V and 7 bases at J; junction bases unmatched: 3. The CDR3 covers 14 residues. CDR3 region: CASSLETGEQPQHF. The CDR3, as DNA: TGTGCCAGCAGCTTGGAGACAGGGGAACAGCCCCAGCATTTT.

This clone is medium-sized within its sample. The genes are TRBV6-1 and TRBJ1-6; 7 bases are shared with TRBD1. Trimming took 11 bases from V and 3 from J; bases not matched to a gene: 10. CDR3 length: 15 residues. Germline CDR1 and CDR2: MNHNS and SASEGT. The CDR3 sequence: CAGREGQFYNSPLHF. DNA for the CDR3: TGTGCCGGCCGGGAGGGACAGTTCTATAATTCACCCCTCCACTTT.

The V gene is TRBV16, the J gene TRBJ2-3, with a tentative D call TRBD2 (6 bases). The CDR3 consists of 15 residues. CDR1 is KGHSY and CDR2 is FQNENV in the germline V gene. V was cut by 3 bases and J by 4 bases, with 14 bases left in between. Written as DNA, the CDR3 is TGTGCCAGCAGCCATTGGGGGACTTTCTCAGATACGCAGTATTTT. Protein sequence: CASSHWGTFSDTQYF.

The J gene is TRBJ2-1, the V gene TRBV27; the D is unclear. Deletions cut 6 bases from V and 4 bases from J, with 4 bases between. Germline V gene lookup returns CDR1 MNHEY and CDR2 SMNVEV (reference sequence). The CDR3 runs 11 residues. This CDR3 is CASRVYNEQFF. The CDR3 DNA is TGTGCCAGCAGAGTATACAATGAGCAGTTCTTC.

The rearrangement links TRBV28 to TRBJ1-5, with a tentative D call TRBD1 (5 bases). The V and J ends lost 2 bases and 0 bases respectively, with 11 bases between them. From germline, CDR1 is MDHEN and CDR2 SYDVKM. The CDR3 runs 16 residues. CDR3 in amino acids: CASSLRGLTSNQPQHF. In nucleotides, the CDR3 is TGTGCCAGCAGTTTACGGGGACTGACTAGCAATCAGCCCCAGCATTTT.

This clone was seen more than once but under ten times. This chain joins TRBV7-6 and TRBJ2-1; possibly TRBD1 for D (6 bases). The CDR3 is made up of 15 amino acids. With 5 bases removed from V and 2 bases from J, the gap between germline ends came to 13 bases. Germline loops: CDR1 SGHVS, CDR2 FNYEAQ. The CDR3 protein is CASSKGDTAYNEQFF. CDR3 nucleotide sequence: TGTGCCAGCAGCAAGGGGGACACAGCCTACAATGAGCAGTTCTTC.

The chain has TRBV9 and TRBJ1-1; a weak D match, TRBD1 (6 bases). Between the trimmed V and J ends, which lost 0 bases and 0 bases, there was a span of 18 bases. Germline lookup yields CDR1 SGDLS and CDR2 YYNGEE. CDR3 size: 18 residues. The CDR3 DNA reads TGTGCCAGCAGCGTAGTCGAGGGGGGAGGTGGAATGAACACTGAAGCTTTCTTT. Its protein is CASSVVEGGGGMNTEAFF.

This chain uses TRBV5-1 with TRBJ2-2, with 8 bases matching TRBD1. V gave up 0 bases and J gave up 5 bases; unmatched junction bases: 0. Germline V gene data show CDR1 as SGHRS and CDR2 as YFSETQ. The CDR3 runs 14 residues. CDR3 DNA: TGCGCCAGCAGCTTGGACAGGGGGACCGGGGAGCTGTTTTTT. It translates to CASSLDRGTGELFF.

V is TRBV4-1 and J is TRBJ2-1; no reliable D call. The V end lost 0 bases, the J end lost 7 bases, and 13 bases lay between the germline ends. Germline CDR1 reads MGHRA; CDR2 reads YSYEKL. There are 15 residues in the CDR3. CDR3 in amino acids: CASSQETTVWNEQFF. Written as DNA, the CDR3 is TGCGCCAGCAGCCAAGAAACGACGGTCTGGAATGAGCAGTTCTTC.